The 17 T cell receptor beta chains reported below all come from one sample, sequenced in a study of blood T cell repertoires in COVID-19 (dated by TCRdb to 2020 to 2022). To prepare the library, the immunoSEQ multiplex PCR assay was applied. In TCRdb, the immuneACCESS table is reduced to in-frame sequences with V and J assigned. These tables do not hold every clone; where another copy was compared, an unresolved V gene accounts for under half, and the others remain unexplained. Within this sample are 87,000 or so clones, with 80% to 90% of them counted one time only. The top ten constitute 7% to 9% of the sample. The sample taken for sequencing was peripheral blood. The receptor source for this set is a human donor with acute or convalescent COVID-19. The donor label of this sample is uncertain.

The gene calls are TRBV7-8 and TRBJ1-6; D not resolved. V was cut by 5 bases and J by 4 bases, with 12 bases left in between. CDR3 length: 15 residues. Germline-derived CDR1 and CDR2 are SGHVS and FQNEAQ. The CDR3: CASSPTQAYNSPLHF. The CDR3, as DNA: TGTGCCAGCAGCCCGACGCAGGCGTATAATTCACCCCTCCACTTT.

The V and J genes are TRBV6-6 and TRBJ1-2, with no clear D. Germline assignment: CDR1 MNHNY and CDR2 SVGAGI (reference sequence). Trimming took off 6 bases at V and 3 bases at J, with 17 bases between the two ends. CDR3 length: 15 residues. CDR3 in DNA: TGTGCCAGCAGCGATCCATTCACCACGGACTATGGCTACACCTTC. It yields the protein CASSDPFTTDYGYTF.

V is TRBV5-1 and J is TRBJ1-1; 9 bases agree with TRBD1. The V and J ends lost 3 bases and 3 bases, in that order; junction bases with no gene match: 3. The CDR3 covers 14 residues. Germline values: CDR1 SGHRS, CDR2 YFSETQ. The CDR3 region has the DNA TGCGCCAGCAGCTCCGGACAGGGGTACACTGAAGCTTTCTTT. Its translation is CASSSGQGYTEAFF.

CDR3 amino acids: CASSLAGGRAEAFF. CDR3 coding DNA: TGTGCCAGCAGCTTGGCGGGGGGCCGGGCTGAAGCTTTCTTT. The V call is TRBV7-2, the J call TRBJ1-1; possibly TRBD1 for D (6 bases). There are 14 residues in the CDR3. The V and J ends lost 3 bases and 6 bases respectively, with 14 bases between them. Germline V gives CDR1 SGHTA, CDR2 FQGNSA.

The rearrangement joins TRBV18 to TRBJ2-2; 12 nucleotides line up with TRBD1. V shed 0 bases and J 6 bases; nucleotides not matched to a gene: 5. Germline V gene data show CDR1 as KGHSH and CDR2 as LQKENI. There are 17 residues in the CDR3. CDR3 loop: CASSPPLGQGASGELFF. The CDR3 nucleotides read TGTGCCAGCTCACCACCGCTGGGACAGGGGGCGTCCGGGGAGCTGTTTTTT.

This clone was recorded only once. The rearrangement links TRBV7-2 to TRBJ1-1; D not resolved. CDR3 length equals 12 residues. V lost 1 base, J lost 10 bases, and 10 bases lay in between. Germline lookup yields CDR1 SGHTA and CDR2 FQGNSA. The CDR3 region is CASSLGGLAAFF. The CDR3, as DNA: TGTGCCAGCAGCTTAGGAGGGTTAGCAGCTTTCTTT.

This clone was observed a handful of times. The rearrangement uses TRBV28 and TRBJ1-1; TRBD1 matches at 8 bases. Per the germline V gene, CDR1 is MDHEN and CDR2 is SYDVKM. V lost 5 bases to trimming and J lost 7 bases; unmatched junction nucleotides: 9. The CDR3 is 14 residues long. The DNA of the CDR3 is TGTGCCAGCAGTGCCGCTCAGGGGGCCAGTGAAGCTTTCTTT. Translating gives CASSAAQGASEAFF.

This clone is medium-sized in the sample. Here the CDR3 reads CASSQQVYEQFF. The CDR3, as DNA: TGTGCCAGCAGCCAACAGGTGTATGAGCAGTTCTTC. V usage is TRBV14 and J usage is TRBJ2-1; D is ambiguous. V lost 2 bases to trimming and J lost 8 bases, with 7 bases between them. CDR1 and CDR2 (germline): SGHDN, FVKESK. The CDR3 has 12 residues.

The chain joins TRBV11-2 to TRBJ2-7; possible D gene TRBD1, 6 bases. The V gene lost 0 bases and the J gene lost 2 bases, with 11 bases spanning the gap. Germline V CDR1 and CDR2: SGHAT, FQNNGV. The CDR3 is made up of 15 amino acids. CDR3 loop: CASSLDGGRPYEQYF. The CDR3 coding sequence is TGTGCCAGCAGCTTAGATGGGGGCAGGCCCTACGAGCAGTACTTC.

The chain couples TRBV7-9 to TRBJ2-6, with TRBD2 identical over 10 bases. The germline CDR1 and CDR2 sequences are SEHNR and FQNEAQ (reference sequence). The CDR3 consists of 16 residues. Germline trimming cut 2 bases from V and 4 bases from J; bases unmatched to any gene: 2. This CDR3 is CASSLLAGEGANVLTF. The CDR3 DNA reads TGTGCCAGCAGCTTACTAGCGGGGGAGGGGGCCAACGTCCTGACTTTC.

V is TRBV6-5 and J is TRBJ1-1; TRBD1 aligns across 10 bases. The germline gives CDR1 MNHEY, CDR2 SVGAGI. The ends lost 0 bases at V and 6 bases at J; junction bases unmatched: 7. The CDR3 is made up of 16 amino acids. CDR3 DNA: TGTGCCAGCAGTTACTCGCTGGGACAGGGGAGTCCTGAAGCTTTCTTT. Protein sequence: CASSYSLGQGSPEAFF.

The chain couples TRBV11-2 to TRBJ2-5, with TRBD1 as a possible D gene (5 bases). Per germline, CDR1 SGHAT and CDR2 FQNNGV. CDR3 length: 15 amino acids. V lost 1 base to trimming and J lost 1 base, with 10 bases between them. DNA of the CDR3: TGTGCCAGCAGCTTAGGGCAGGGCGGCCAAGAGACCCAGTACTTC. It encodes CASSLGQGGQETQYF. The whole variable domain, remainder taken from reference TRBV11-2 and TRBJ2-5, is EAGVAQSPRYKIIEKRQSVAFWCNPISGHATLYWYQQILGQGPKLLIQFQNNGVVDDSQLPKDRFSAERLKGVDSTLKIQPAKLEDSAVYLCASSLGQGGQETQYFGPGTRLLVL.

The chain is built from TRBV7-4 and TRBJ2-7; D is perhaps TRBD1 (5 bases). The CDR3 runs 20 residues. From germline, CDR1 is SGHVT and CDR2 SQSDAQ. Trimming took 4 bases from V and 0 from J, leaving 28 bases between them. CDR3 nucleotide sequence: TGTGCCAGCAGCTCGACAACGTGGGGCAGTTTTCTTGCTAACTCCTACGAGCAGTACTTC. Residues: CASSSTTWGSFLANSYEQYF.

The chain has TRBV28 and TRBJ1-1; 11 nucleotides agree with TRBD1. V gave up 4 bases and J gave up 6 bases; unmatched junction bases: 7. Germline V lookup: CDR1 MDHEN, CDR2 SYDVKM. The CDR3 loop spans 15 amino acids. The CDR3 sequence is CASSSSGTGGSEAFF. For the CDR3, the DNA is TGTGCCAGCAGTTCATCCGGGACAGGGGGTTCTGAAGCTTTCTTT. The whole variable domain, filled in from reference TRBV28 and TRBJ1-1, reads DVKVTQSSRYLVKRTGEKVFLECVQDMDHENMFWYRQDPGLGLRLIYFSYDVKMKEKGDIPEGYSVSREKKERFSLILESASTNQTSMYLCASSSSGTGGSEAFFGQGTRLTVV.

In its sample, this clone was seen once. The DNA of the CDR3 is TGTGCCAGCAGTTCCCACAACAGGGATCGCGCCGGGGAGCTGTTTTTT. This sequence encodes CASSSHNRDRAGELFF. V and J are TRBV27 and TRBJ2-2; D may be TRBD1 (6 bases). With 4 bases removed from V and 6 bases from J, the gap between germline ends came to 18 bases. Germline CDR1 reads MNHEY; CDR2 reads SMNVEV (reference sequence). The CDR3 is 16 amino acids.

J is TRBJ1-1 and V is TRBV29-1; 8 positions agree with TRBD1. After removal of 7 bases from V and 3 bases from J, the junction contained 10 bases not matched to a gene. CDR1 is SQVTM and CDR2 is ANQGSEA in the germline V gene. This CDR3 spans 14 amino acids. The CDR3 DNA reads TGCAGCGGTATCCCCAGGGGGCGCGACACTGAAGCTTTCTTT. Amino acids: CSGIPRGRDTEAFF.

The chain recombines TRBV6-5 with TRBJ1-1; 7 bases align to TRBD1. The CDR3 is 13 residues long. The V gene's germline CDR1 is MNHEY and CDR2 SVGAGI. J lost 7 bases, V lost 7 bases, and 9 bases had no gene match. CDR3 sequence: CASTPTGRVEAFF. CDR3 nucleotides: TGTGCCAGCACCCCGACAGGGCGGGTTGAAGCTTTCTTT.